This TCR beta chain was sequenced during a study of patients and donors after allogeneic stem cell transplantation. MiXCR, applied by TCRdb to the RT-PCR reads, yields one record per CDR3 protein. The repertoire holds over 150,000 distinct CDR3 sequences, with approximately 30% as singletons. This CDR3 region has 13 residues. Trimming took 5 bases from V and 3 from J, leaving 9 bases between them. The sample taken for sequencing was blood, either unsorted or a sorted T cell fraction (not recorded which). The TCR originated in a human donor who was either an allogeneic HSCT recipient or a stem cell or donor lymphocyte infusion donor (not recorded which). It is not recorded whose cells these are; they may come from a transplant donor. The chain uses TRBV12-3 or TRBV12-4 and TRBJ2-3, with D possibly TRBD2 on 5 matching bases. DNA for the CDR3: TGTGCCAGCAGTCTACGGGATACAGATACGCAGTATTTT. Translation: CASSLRDTDTQYF.